Following are 32 T cell receptor beta chains from one sample sequenced in a study of cytomegalovirus exposure and HLA in healthy donors. Clones were read by immunoSEQ multiplex PCR, and TCRdb kept only the in-frame ones, dropping some. Of approximately 97,000 clones detected, roughly 94% appear once; the ten largest clones hold roughly 0.9%. The sequencing input was PBMCs. The receptor source for this set is a woman between 18 and 29 years old in good health and CMV-seronegative.

In its sample, this clone was seen once. The chain is built from TRBV6-1 and TRBJ2-7; D might be TRBD2 (6 bases). Germline CDR1 reads MNHNS; CDR2 reads SASEGT. The germline V and J ends were trimmed by 6 bases and 2 bases, with 11 bases remaining between them. The CDR3 consists of 13 residues. Written as DNA, the CDR3 is TGTGCCAGCAGCATGACTAGTCCCTACGAGCAGTACTTC. This sequence encodes CASSMTSPYEQYF.

In its sample, this clone was seen once. V usage is TRBV30 and J usage is TRBJ1-3; D unresolved. Trimming stripped 2 bases from V and 2 bases from J, with 7 bases between. CDR3 size: 13 residues. Germline CDR1 is GTSNPN and CDR2 is SVGIG (reference sequence). The CDR3 DNA follows: TGTGCCTGGAGTACCGCGCCTGGAAACACCATATATTTT. Its translation: CAWSTAPGNTIYF.

The chain recombines TRBV19 with TRBJ1-2; D is undetermined. CDR3 length equals 13 residues. Germline V gene sequence: CDR1 LNHDA, CDR2 SQIVND (reference sequence). The V and J ends lost 3 bases and 4 bases respectively, with 9 bases between them. The CDR3 DNA sequence: TGTGCCAGTAGTATTGAGGGTGGCTATGGCTACACCTTC. This translates into CASSIEGGYGYTF.

V gene TRBV13 combines with J gene TRBJ1-1; no firm D call. V was pared by 3 bases and J by 0 bases, with 8 bases between. CDR3 length: 14 residues. Per the germline V gene, CDR1 is PRHDT and CDR2 is FYEKMQ (reference sequence). The CDR3 is CASSLDYMNTEAFF. CDR3 bases: TGTGCCAGCAGCTTGGACTATATGAACACTGAAGCTTTCTTT.

The chain is built from TRBV11-2 and TRBJ1-1, with 12 bases fitting TRBD1. V lost 5 bases to trimming and J lost 0 bases; unmatched junction nucleotides: 7. The CDR3 spans 17 residues. Germline assignment: CDR1 SGHAT and CDR2 FQNNGV. The CDR3 bases are TGTGCCAGCAGCCTCCGGGACAGGGGGCTGCTGAACACTGAAGCTTTCTTT. Translating it yields CASSLRDRGLLNTEAFF.

The chain couples TRBV6-5 to TRBJ2-7; a possible D gene is TRBD1 (6 bases). Germline loops: CDR1 MNHEY, CDR2 SVGAGI. V was cut by 6 bases and J by 3 bases, with 15 bases left in between. The CDR3 loop spans 14 amino acids. The CDR3 here is CASSLTDRFYEQYF. The CDR3 DNA reads TGTGCCAGCAGCTTGACGGACAGATTCTACGAGCAGTACTTC.

The V call is TRBV6-1, the J call TRBJ1-5; D might be TRBD1 (5 bases). Trimming stripped 5 bases from V and 6 bases from J, with 14 bases between. The CDR3 loop spans 14 amino acids. Looked up from germline, CDR1 is MNHNS and CDR2 is SASEGT. The CDR3 nucleotides are TGTGCCAGCAGTCCAACTCAGGGTTTTCAGCCCCAGCATTTT. The encoded protein is CASSPTQGFQPQHF.

The chain carries TRBV5-8 and TRBJ2-2; D unresolved. Trimming shortened V by 2 bases and J by 0 bases, and 5 bases separated the two germline ends. The CDR3 runs to 14 residues. The germline gives CDR1 SGHTS, CDR2 YDEGEE. In nucleotides, the CDR3 is TGTGCCAGCAGCTTCTCCCCGAACACCGGGGAGCTGTTTTTT. It yields the protein CASSFSPNTGELFF.

The rearrangement uses TRBV2 and TRBJ1-3; no clear D gene. CDR1 is SNHLY and CDR2 is FYNNEI in the germline V gene. The CDR3 spans 14 residues. Trimming stripped 7 bases from V and 0 bases from J, with 10 bases between. The CDR3 DNA follows: TGTGCCAGCACGGAGGTGTTCTCTGGAAACACCATATATTTT. It is translated as CASTEVFSGNTIYF.

The V gene is TRBV7-2, the J gene TRBJ2-7; tentative D call: TRBD1 (6 bases). The V gene lost 3 bases and the J gene lost 2 bases, with 11 bases spanning the gap. The CDR3 totals 14 residues. Germline CDR1 and CDR2: SGHTA and FQGNSA. The CDR3 bases are TGTGCCAGCAGCTTCGTCAGGGGCACCTACGAGCAGTACTTC. This codes for CASSFVRGTYEQYF.

A single count supports this clone. The chain has TRBV4-2 and TRBJ2-3; 9 bases are shared with TRBD2. Germline loops: CDR1 LGHNA, CDR2 YNFKEQ. V shed 4 bases, J shed 1 base, and the junction held 9 bases outside the gene matches. The CDR3 runs to 17 residues. The CDR3 loop reads CASSPDLVAGGTDTQYF. The CDR3 DNA sequence: TGTGCCAGCAGCCCCGATTTGGTAGCGGGGGGCACAGATACGCAGTATTTT.

This clone was found once. The CDR3 coding sequence is TGTGCCAGCTCATTATCTAGCTTCGCGAACACCGGGGAGCTGTTTTTT. Its protein product is CASSLSSFANTGELFF. This chain links TRBV5-4 with TRBJ2-2; D might be TRBD2 (5 bases). V dropped 7 bases and J dropped 0 bases, with 16 bases sitting between them. The CDR3 has 16 amino acids. The germline gives CDR1 SGHNT, CDR2 YYREEE (reference sequence).

The chain uses TRBV19 and TRBJ1-1, with 9 positions matching TRBD1. The germline gives CDR1 LNHDA, CDR2 SQIVND (reference sequence). This CDR3 spans 15 amino acids. The V and J ends lost 4 bases and 6 bases, in that order; junction bases with no gene match: 9. CDR3 bases: TGTGCCAGTAGTACCCCCGGGACAGGGCGACCTGAAGCTTTCTTT. Amino acid sequence: CASSTPGTGRPEAFF.

This chain connects TRBV27 to TRBJ2-1, with 11 bases lining up with TRBD2. The germline gives CDR1 MNHEY, CDR2 SMNVEV (reference sequence). The CDR3 length is 14 residues. Unmatched junction bases numbered 9, after V lost 7 bases and J lost 10 bases. CDR3 region: CASIRLAGMIEQFF. The CDR3, as DNA: TGTGCCAGCATCCGACTAGCGGGAATGATAGAGCAGTTCTTC.

The V call is TRBV6-5, the J call TRBJ1-3, with 7 nucleotides matching TRBD1. The CDR3 covers 15 residues. After removal of 4 bases from V and 8 bases from J, the junction contained 11 bases not matched to a gene. The V gene's germline CDR1 is MNHEY and CDR2 SVGAGI. CDR3 sequence: CASSSVGTAADTIYF. In nucleotides, the CDR3 is TGTGCCAGCAGTTCGGTTGGGACAGCGGCGGACACCATATATTTT.

The chain employs TRBV5-1 and TRBJ2-1; TRBD2 agrees at 9 bases. The ends lost 4 bases at V and 4 bases at J; junction bases unmatched: 6. Germline values: CDR1 SGHRS, CDR2 YFSETQ. CDR3 size: 15 residues. In nucleotides, the CDR3 is TGCGCCAGCAGCCCGGGGCTAGCGGGATACAATGAGCAGTTCTTC. This codes for CASSPGLAGYNEQFF.

V usage is TRBV18 and J usage is TRBJ2-5, with TRBD2 matching over 9 bases. The trim removed 0 bases at V and 3 bases at J, leaving 2 bases unmatched. The CDR3 is 15 residues long. CDR1 KGHSH and CDR2 LQKENI come from the germline V gene. The CDR3 region has the DNA TGTGCCAGCTCACCACCGGGACTAGCAGAAGAGACCCAGTACTTC. It specifies CASSPPGLAEETQYF.

The chain employs TRBV9 and TRBJ2-1, with D possibly TRBD2 on 6 matching bases. CDR3 size: 15 residues. Looked up from germline, CDR1 is SGDLS and CDR2 is YYNGEE. With 4 bases removed from V and 4 bases from J, the gap between germline ends came to 15 bases. The CDR3 DNA is TGTGCCAGCAGCCCACGACTAGGTACATACAATGAGCAGTTCTTC. This encodes CASSPRLGTYNEQFF.

J is TRBJ1-2 and V is TRBV6-6, with 10 bases aligning to TRBD1. Germline CDR1 reads MNHNY; CDR2 reads SVGAGI (reference sequence). J gave up 6 bases and V 6 bases, and 10 bases lay outside the gene matches. CDR3 length equals 15 residues. DNA for the CDR3: TGTGCCAGCAGGACCCCGGGACAGGGGACAAATGGCTACACCTTC. This codes for CASRTPGQGTNGYTF.

The chain carries TRBV5-1 and TRBJ1-4; 12 bases are shared with TRBD1. This CDR3 comprises 18 residues. Germline loops: CDR1 SGHRS, CDR2 YFSETQ. V shed 4 bases, J shed 7 bases, and the junction held 14 bases outside the gene matches. The CDR3, as DNA: TGCGCCAGCAGCCCGGGAATGAGGGGACAGGGGGCGAGTGAAAAACTGTTTTTT. Translation: CASSPGMRGQGASEKLFF.

The chain joins TRBV7-9 to TRBJ2-1, with D perhaps TRBD1 (7 bases). Trimming cost V 4 bases and J 11 bases, with 21 bases left between them. The V gene's germline CDR1 is SEHNR and CDR2 FQNEAQ (reference sequence). This CDR3 is built from 15 residues. This chain's CDR3 is CASSSPRGTGGKQFF. The DNA for the CDR3 is TGTGCCAGCAGCTCCCCCAGGGGGACGGGCGGGAAGCAGTTCTTC.

The rearrangement joins TRBV5-4 to TRBJ2-1, with 7 positions matching TRBD1. The CDR3 loop spans 16 amino acids. V trimming: 0 bases; J trimming: 5 bases; junction bases outside the gene matches: 8. Germline V lookup: CDR1 SGHNT, CDR2 YYREEE (reference sequence). CDR3 DNA: TGTGCCAGCAGCTTGGAGAGGGGACAGCTTAACAATGAGCAGTTCTTC. Translation gives CASSLERGQLNNEQFF.

V gene TRBV29-1 combines with J gene TRBJ1-4; 10 nucleotides align to TRBD1. Germline lookup yields CDR1 SQVTM and CDR2 ANQGSEA. The CDR3 is 16 residues long. Trimming at V came to 6 bases and at J to 0 bases, leaving 7 bases not matched to a gene. CDR3 sequence reads: CSVAGQGETTNEKLFF. CDR3 nucleotide sequence: TGCAGCGTCGCTGGACAGGGGGAGACAACTAATGAAAAACTGTTTTTT. Using reference TRBV29-1 and TRBJ1-4 for the parts outside the CDR3, the full variable domain is SAVISQKPSRDICQRGTSLTIQCQVDSQVTMMFWYRQQPGQSLTLIATANQGSEATYESGFVIDKFPISRPNLTFSTLTVSNMSPEDSSIYLCSVAGQGETTNEKLFFGSGTQLSVL.

J is TRBJ2-2 and V is TRBV9, with 7 bases that match TRBD1. There are 15 residues in the CDR3. J lost 4 bases, V lost 4 bases, and 7 bases had no gene match. Germline V gives CDR1 SGDLS, CDR2 YYNGEE. The CDR3 coding sequence is TGTGCCAGCAGCCCCACAGGGGAAGGCACCGGGGAGCTGTTTTTT. This sequence encodes CASSPTGEGTGELFF.

This sequence joins TRBV29-1 and TRBJ1-2, with 9 bases aligning to TRBD1. Trimming cost V 5 bases and J 4 bases; bases outside gene matches: 8. Per germline, CDR1 SQVTM and CDR2 ANQGSEA. This CDR3 contains 14 residues. The CDR3 is CSVLTGGVGYGYTF. The DNA of the CDR3 is TGCAGCGTTCTAACAGGGGGCGTCGGCTATGGCTACACCTTC.

This chain uses TRBV7-9 with TRBJ2-5; perhaps TRBD1 as D (5 bases). The germline V and J ends were trimmed by 3 bases and 2 bases, with 13 bases remaining between them. Germline V gene sequence: CDR1 SEHNR, CDR2 FQNEAQ (reference sequence). The length of the CDR3 is 15 residues. CDR3 amino acids: CASSFGAVIQETQYF. DNA for the CDR3: TGTGCCAGCAGCTTTGGGGCAGTTATTCAAGAGACCCAGTACTTC.

This clone was counted once. The chain couples TRBV4-1 to TRBJ2-1, with 8 bases lining up with TRBD1. This CDR3 has 17 amino acids. V shed 2 bases and J 4 bases; nucleotides not matched to a gene: 10. Germline lookup yields CDR1 MGHRA and CDR2 YSYEKL. Here the CDR3 reads CASSQMAGGEVYNEQFF. Here the CDR3 DNA reads TGCGCCAGCAGCCAAATGGCAGGGGGCGAGGTGTACAATGAGCAGTTCTTC.

The chain is built from TRBV7-8 and TRBJ2-7, with 9 bases lining up with TRBD1. The CDR3 totals 16 residues. The germline V gene encodes CDR1 SGHVS and CDR2 FQNEAQ. V shed 3 bases and J 3 bases; nucleotides not matched to a gene: 9. The CDR3 DNA follows: TGTGCCAGCAGCTTGAGTACCCGGGACAGGGACTACGAGCAGTACTTC. Residues: CASSLSTRDRDYEQYF. The whole variable domain, filled in from reference TRBV7-8 and TRBJ2-7, reads GAGVSQSPRYKVAKRGQDVALRCDPISGHVSLFWYQQALGQGPEFLTYFQNEAQLDKSGLPSDRFFAERPEGSVSTLKIQRTQQEDSAVYLCASSLSTRDRDYEQYFGPGTRLTVT.

This chain links TRBV15 with TRBJ1-1; possible D gene TRBD1, 6 bases. The CDR3 is made up of 16 amino acids. Looked up from germline, CDR1 is LNHNV and CDR2 is YYDKDF (reference sequence). V lost 6 bases to trimming and J lost 2 bases, with 19 bases between them. CDR3 nucleotide sequence: TGTGCCACCAGTAGGGGGTCGAGCTTGACAAACACTGAAGCTTTCTTT. It codes for CATSRGSSLTNTEAFF.

The chain carries TRBV11-1 and TRBJ2-2; D unclear. Trimming pared 2 bases from V and 1 base from J, leaving 11 bases between. Germline V gene data show CDR1 as SGHAT and CDR2 as FQDESV (reference sequence). This CDR3 region has 16 residues. The CDR3 sequence is CASSLPVAENTGELFF. The CDR3 DNA is TGTGCCAGCAGCTTACCGGTTGCCGAGAACACCGGGGAGCTGTTTTTT.

The chain couples TRBV9 to TRBJ1-1; D is possibly TRBD1 (5 bases). V gave up 1 base and J gave up 4 bases, with 14 bases separating them. CDR3 length: 15 residues. Looked up from germline, CDR1 is SGDLS and CDR2 is YYNGEE. Here the CDR3 DNA reads TGTGCCAGCAGCGTACAGGACAAATTCGGCACTGAAGCTTTCTTT. This codes for CASSVQDKFGTEAFF. Supplemented by reference TRBV9 and TRBJ1-1, the full variable domain reads DSGVTQTPKHLITATGQRVTLRCSPRSGDLSVYWYQQSLDQGLQFLIQYYNGEERAKGNILERFSAQQFPDLHSELNLSSLELGDSALYFCASSVQDKFGTEAFFGQGTRLTVV.

This clone has just one count. This sequence joins TRBV21-1 and TRBJ1-1; TRBD1, as called in the table, went unchecked against the DNA. TRBV21-1 has pseudogene status. This CDR3 has 16 amino acids. CDR3 nucleotide sequence: TGTGCCACCCCGATACTGGGACAGGGGTGGAACACTGAAGCTTTCTTT. Its translation is CATPILGQGWNTEAFF.